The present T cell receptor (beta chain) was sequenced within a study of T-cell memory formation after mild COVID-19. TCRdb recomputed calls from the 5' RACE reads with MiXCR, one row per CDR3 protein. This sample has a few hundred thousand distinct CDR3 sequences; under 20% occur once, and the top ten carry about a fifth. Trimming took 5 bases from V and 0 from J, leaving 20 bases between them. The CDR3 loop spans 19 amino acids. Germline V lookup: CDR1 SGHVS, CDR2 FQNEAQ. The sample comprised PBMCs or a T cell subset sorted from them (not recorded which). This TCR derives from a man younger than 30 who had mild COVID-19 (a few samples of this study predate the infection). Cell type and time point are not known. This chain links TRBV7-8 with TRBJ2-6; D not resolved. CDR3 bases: TGTGCCAGCAGCCCAATTCCCCGTAGGATAGCCTCTGGGGCCAACGTCCTGACTTTC. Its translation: CASSPIPRRIASGANVLTF.